Listed here are 5 T cell receptor beta chains from one sample, sequenced in a study of CD8 T cells in ankylosing spondylitis. TCRdb reanalysed the 5' RACE reads using MiXCR and keeps one entry per CDR3 protein. Of fewer than 250,000 distinct CDR3 sequences detected, approximately 24% appear once; the ten largest clones hold 5% to 8%. The sequenced sample was blood, either unsorted or a sorted T cell fraction (not recorded which). All receptors come from a male donor with ankylosing spondylitis or in good health (not recorded which).

This chain uses TRBV29-1 with TRBJ2-1; TRBD1 is a possible D gene (6 bases). The CDR3 has 12 amino acids. V shed 4 bases and J shed 6 bases, with 10 bases lying between them. The germline gives CDR1 SQVTM, CDR2 ANQGSEA. The CDR3 DNA sequence: TGCAGCGTTGGGTGGGGGCGCAATGAGCAGTTCTTC. Protein sequence: CSVGWGRNEQFF.

In its sample, this clonotype was seen a few times. The chain employs TRBV20-1 and TRBJ2-7; D is unresolved. Germline V gene sequence: CDR1 DFQATT, CDR2 SNEGSKA (reference sequence). Trimming took off 6 bases at V and 3 bases at J, with 12 bases between the two ends. The CDR3 is 12 residues long. The CDR3 coding sequence is TGCAGTGCCCGACCCATCCTCTACGAGCAGTACTTC. This codes for CSARPILYEQYF.

This clonotype was seen at least ten times. This chain connects TRBV11-2 to TRBJ2-5; no clear D. The germline CDR1 and CDR2 sequences are SGHAT and FQNNGV. This CDR3 comprises 12 residues. V dropped 0 bases and J dropped 6 bases, with 5 bases sitting between them. The CDR3 DNA is TGTGCCAGCAGCTTAGAATCTCAGACCCAGTACTTC. This gives the protein CASSLESQTQYF.

This clonotype appeared many times. The V call is TRBV3-1, the J call TRBJ2-1, with D possibly being TRBD2 (5 bases). V was cut by 6 bases and J by 3 bases, with 6 bases left in between. The CDR3 runs 12 residues. Germline CDR1 is LGHDT and CDR2 is YNNKEL (reference sequence). CDR3 protein: CASRDFYNEQFF. The DNA for the CDR3 is TGTGCCAGCAGGGACTTCTACAATGAGCAGTTCTTC.

The chain employs TRBV20-1 and TRBJ1-1; a possible D gene is TRBD1 (6 bases). The germline CDR1 and CDR2 sequences are DFQATT and SNEGSKA (reference sequence). Trimming took 6 bases from V and 7 from J, leaving 21 bases between them. This CDR3 has 14 amino acids. The CDR3 region has the DNA TGCAGTGCCACACCAGCCCAGGGGATGAATGAAGCTTTCTTT. Translating it yields CSATPAQGMNEAFF.